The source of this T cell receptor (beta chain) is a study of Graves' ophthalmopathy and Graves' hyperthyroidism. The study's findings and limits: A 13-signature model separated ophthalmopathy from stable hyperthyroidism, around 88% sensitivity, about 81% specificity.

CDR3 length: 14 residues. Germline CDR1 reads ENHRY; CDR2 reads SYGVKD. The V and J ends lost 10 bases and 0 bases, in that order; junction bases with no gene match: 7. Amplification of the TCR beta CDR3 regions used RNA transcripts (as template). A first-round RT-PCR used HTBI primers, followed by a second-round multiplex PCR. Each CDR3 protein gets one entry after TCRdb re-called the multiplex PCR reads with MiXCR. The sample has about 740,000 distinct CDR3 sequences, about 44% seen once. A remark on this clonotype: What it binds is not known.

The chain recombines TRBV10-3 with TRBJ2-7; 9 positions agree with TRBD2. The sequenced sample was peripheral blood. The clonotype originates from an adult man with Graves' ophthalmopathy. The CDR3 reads CASKREDSSYEQYF. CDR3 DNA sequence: TGTGCCAGCAAGCGGGAGGATAGCTCCTACGAGCAGTACTTC.